This T cell receptor (beta chain) stems from a study of cytomegalovirus exposure and HLA in healthy donors (TCRdb year 2017). Study-wide context: An earlier analysis of approximately 590 of the donors reported more than 250 Gb of sequence data and about 100 million unique TCR beta sequences from about 179 million T cells. A later genetic analysis used genome-wide SNP genotypes for about three fifths of the 666 donors, treating that subset as a discovery cohort. The T cell repertoires of 666 subjects were profiled by immunosequencing and related to cytomegalovirus serostatus. Among the roughly 400 genotyped donors, approximately 81% belonged to the genetic ancestry cluster associated with self-reported Caucasian donors. The study aimed to test whether cataloging public T cell receptors could reveal signatures of past pathogen exposure. An early release covering roughly 640 HLA-typed donors comprised 250 to 350 gigabases of sequencing data and tens of millions of unique TCR sequences. HLA typing included class I and class II loci at four-digit resolution. In an earlier analysis of 587 of the donors, high-throughput TCR beta sequencing was used to judge whether each TCR beta V gene segment behaved as functional or pseudogenic. To predict cytomegalovirus infection status, the study combined high-throughput TCR immunosequencing, statistical association of individual TCRs with disease status, and machine learning. A separate validation cohort of some 130 different subjects was used in addition to the roughly 640-subject first cohort. Every repertoire in the discovery cohort had been generated on one and the same sequencing platform. A handful of DR-DQ haplotypes were handled as single units for association and clustering because linkage in the cohort was strong. A later analysis re-analyzed previously published TCR beta repertoires from 500 to 700 donors and added high-resolution HLA genotyping to study TCR occurrence patterns. Across 300 to 400 genotyped donors of the cohort, an average of approximately 240,000 unique TCR beta nucleotide sequences per donor were sequenced, and roughly 20% of those sequences were non-productive. The number of donors typed differed by locus, with roughly 620-630 for A, B, C, DRB1 and DQB1, 522 for DQA1, nearly 610 for DPA1, and roughly 450 for DPB1. The later analysis used no new phenotypic data to find candidate immune exposures, relying instead on TCR beta sequences and their occurrence across donors. Donor age, sex, ethnicity and CMV serostatus were collected together with the repertoire data. Overall results and qualifications from the work: An association between a missense DCLRE1C variant and V-gene and J-gene trimming of TCR beta chains was found in a later genetic analysis and replicated in an independent cohort. Roughly uniform sequencing depth across donors was assumed in presence/absence analyses, although this assumption may not hold. A later analysis associated about 18,000 TCR beta sequences with specific HLA alleles at a false discovery rate of 0.05. Strong co-occurrence of HLA alleles, especially DR and DQ, made assigning TCR associations to individual alleles difficult. In the study, about 150 TCR beta chains were listed as associated with cytomegalovirus. The sequencing pipeline was judged likely to have produced a cluster of highly shared sequence variants as a technical artifact. The earlier analysis of about 600 of the donors excluded some 15 rarely observed V segments, including chromosome 9 orphons, because counts were too low. The authors suggested that the approach could potentially be generalized to other disease states and immunological phenotypes. According to a later analysis, most CMV-associated TCR beta chains appeared to be HLA-restricted, and the HLA associations seemed to be driven largely by CMV exposure. In both the original and validation cohorts, the classifier was reported to diagnose cytomegalovirus status with high specificity and sensitivity. For the cohort, immune exposure information was limited to CMV serostatus. According to a later analysis, TCR association rates differed among HLA loci, with DRB1 alleles showing the most associated TCRs and HLA-C alleles showing the fewest. HLA typing was unavailable for some donors at each locus, so association tests used only the typed subset. This cohort had only TCR beta chains sequenced, and the lack of alpha or paired-chain data limited which features could be detected. The 87-base-pair reads could not distinguish some IMGT-functional V segments, including TRBV6-2 and TRBV6-3, so those segments were excluded. Several of the top co-occurrence clusters appeared to be linked to parvovirus B19, influenza, CMV and Epstein-Barr virus, according to a later analysis. A further reported finding was that TCR beta sequences accurately predicted the HLA-A and HLA-B alleles for most subjects in the first cohort. A later genetic analysis reported fewer N-insertions in productive TCRs among donors in an Asian-associated ancestry cluster than the approximately 670-donor mean. Three of the identified cytomegalovirus-associated TCR beta chains were confirmed in vitro to be specific for cytomegalovirus antigens. A later analysis found that HLA-associated TCR beta chains were more clonally expanded and had lower generation probabilities than equally common non-associated chains. In an earlier analysis of a few hundred of the donors, most TCR beta V segments were observed in productive rearrangements about 87% or about 30% of the time, broadly matching IMGT annotations. Correlated functional status among segregating V segments might reflect linkage disequilibrium, but an unknown experimental factor could not be ruled out. Across donors, most TCR sequences were observed very rarely, whereas some public TCRs were present in many individuals.

The library was obtained by the immunoSEQ multiplex PCR assay. For the multiplex PCR, a mixture combining 60 forward primers for TCR Vbeta segments and 13 reverse primers for TCR Jbeta segments was used. Amplification of the CDR3 region of rearranged TCR beta genes was performed with a multiplex PCR assay on genomic DNA. Amplified TCR beta libraries were sequenced as 87-base-pair reads on the Illumina HiSeq System. The authors' pipeline ran thus. A later analysis tallied about 77 million unique TCR beta chains across the roughly 610 repertoires, and 10 million to 11 million of those chains were shared by two or more donors. To remove PCR and sequencing errors, raw reads were error-corrected and collapsed into unique sequences using a nearest-neighbor algorithm that merged closely related sequences. To assign V, D and J gene segments, CDR3 sequences were aligned to IMGT reference sequences. For a sequence to be retained, a match of at least six nucleotides was required to both a V gene segment and a J gene segment. Rearrangements were classified as productive when the CDR3 lacked stop codons and remained in frame with V and J, and all other rearrangements were classified as non-productive. CDR3 was defined according to IMGT convention as the region running from the second conserved V-encoded cysteine to the conserved J-encoded phenylalanine. In an earlier analysis of more than 550 of the donors, sequences lacking an unambiguous match to a single V gene segment were excluded. In an earlier analysis of 450 to 750 of the donors, a V segment was called functional when productive rearrangements were above 56.7%, and segregating when the standard deviation between donors exceeded 5%. A statistical classification framework was built for diagnosing cytomegalovirus status from the catalog of TCR beta chain sequences. In a later analysis, V and J genes were assigned by comparing TCR nucleotide sequences against IMGT/GENE-DB human TR gene sequences. A later analysis assigned CDR3 sequences and most-parsimonious VDJ recombination scenarios with the TCRdist pipeline. In a later analysis, each TCR beta chain was defined by its CDR3 amino acid sequence together with its V-gene family, and reads lacking a unique V-gene family were excluded. A later analysis removed over 500 highly shared, low-generation-probability nucleotide sequences to deal with suspected cross-contamination and a sequencing artifact. In a later analysis, a clonal expansion index for each public chain was calculated from normalized within-repertoire ranks of inferred template counts. In a later analysis, generation probabilities were computed with a VDJ recombination model fitted to out-of-frame rearrangements, and the resulting probabilities were checked against IGoR. In a later analysis, TCR-TCR, TCR-HLA and TCR-CMV co-occurrence was scored with hypergeometric tests, and a repertoire-size bias correction was applied to TCR pairs. A later analysis estimated false discovery rates by permuting HLA or CMV assignments 20 times. In a later analysis, co-occurring TCRs were grouped using DBSCAN, with TCRdist sequence similarity added in when clustering inside HLA-allele-positive subsets. For co-occurrence clustering, repertoires with fewer than 30,000 or more than 120,000 public chains were excluded, along with four or five repertoires with anomalous nucleotide sharing. The table was pulled from immuneACCESS by TCRdb, which kept in-frame rearrangements only. Such tables lose some clones; where checked, under half of the loss comes from unresolved V genes, and the rest has no known cause. V and J calls and clone size are those listed in that table; D and trimming were worked out from the DNA. The sample records about 89,000 clones, 70% to 85% of which are singletons. The ten largest clones add up to 2.7% of the sample.

The cohort comprised fewer than 750 healthy bone marrow donors. All cohort members were sampled while nominally healthy, although unrecorded immune exposures were likely present. The donor was CMV seronegative and was included in the group of 352 seronegative cohort members. Each donor provided a peripheral blood sample, and peripheral blood mononuclear cells were used for TCR beta sequencing. The Qiagen DNeasy Blood Extraction Kit was used to extract genomic DNA from the blood cell samples. CDR1 LNHDA and CDR2 SQIVND are derived from the germline V gene (reference sequence). The CDR3 holds 14 amino acids from the cysteine to the phenylalanine. Only the CDR3 region is kept as DNA, spanning 42 bases read in frame from base 1. The germline ends are 17 bases apart after V is trimmed by 5 bases and J by 7 bases. A note on this clone: What antigen it recognizes has not been identified. Base qualities are not provided; no much larger clone lies one nucleotide away.

The TCR originated in a young man in good health and CMV-seronegative. The chain joins TRBV19 to TRBJ1-1; the D gene lacks a confident call. Sequencing used PBMCs. The CDR3 corresponds to CASSQGGRRIEAFF. The nucleotides read TGTGCCAGTAGTCAAGGTGGACGGAGGATTGAAGCTTTCTTT.